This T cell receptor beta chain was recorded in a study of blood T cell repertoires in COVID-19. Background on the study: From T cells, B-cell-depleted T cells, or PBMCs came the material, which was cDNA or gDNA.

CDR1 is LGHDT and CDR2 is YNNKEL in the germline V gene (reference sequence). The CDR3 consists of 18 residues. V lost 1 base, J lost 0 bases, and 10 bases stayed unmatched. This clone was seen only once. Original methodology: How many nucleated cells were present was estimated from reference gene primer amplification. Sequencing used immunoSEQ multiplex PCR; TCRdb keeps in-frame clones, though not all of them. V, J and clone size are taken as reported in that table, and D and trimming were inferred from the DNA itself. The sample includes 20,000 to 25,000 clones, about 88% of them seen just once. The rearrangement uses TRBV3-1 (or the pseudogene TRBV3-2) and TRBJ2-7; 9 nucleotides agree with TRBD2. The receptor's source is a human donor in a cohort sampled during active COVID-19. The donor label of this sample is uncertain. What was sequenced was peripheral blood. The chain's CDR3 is CASSQGLAGDLNSYEQYF. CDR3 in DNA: TGTGCCAGCAGCCAAGGTTTAGCGGGAGACCTTAACTCCTACGAGCAGTACTTC.